This passage covers 2 T cell receptor beta chains from one sample sequenced in a study of cytomegalovirus exposure and HLA in healthy donors (dated by TCRdb to 2016 to 2017). Receptor libraries were prepared by the immunoSEQ multiplex PCR assay. For the multiplex PCR, a mixture combining 60 forward primers for TCR Vbeta segments and 13 reverse primers for TCR Jbeta segments was used. TCRdb obtained this table from immuneACCESS and retained in-frame rearrangements with V and J assigned. These tables miss some clones; where compared with another copy, unresolved V genes account for less than half of the shortfall, and the remainder is unexplained. In this sample the table shows some 70,000 clones, roughly 70% of which occur a single time. 11% to 15% of the sample goes to the ten largest clones. The sample consisted of PBMCs. The source of these receptors is a male donor in good health and CMV-seropositive.

J is TRBJ2-5 and V is TRBV14; maybe TRBD2 (5 bases). This CDR3 comprises 15 residues. Trimming pared 4 bases from V and 1 base from J, leaving 13 bases between. Germline values: CDR1 SGHDN, CDR2 FVKESK. The CDR3 sequence: CASSRQRGPQETQYF. DNA of the CDR3: TGTGCCAGCAGCCGCCAACGGGGTCCCCAAGAGACCCAGTACTTC.

V gene TRBV5-6 combines with J gene TRBJ2-7; TRBD1 matches at 12 bases. Germline V gene data show CDR1 as SGHDT and CDR2 as YYEEEE. The V gene end was trimmed by 5 bases and the J gene end by 5 bases; junction bases not matched to a gene: 5. CDR3 length equals 14 residues. CDR3 loop: CASRGTGGSDEQYF. Here the CDR3 DNA reads TGTGCCAGCAGAGGGACAGGGGGCTCTGACGAGCAGTACTTC.